Detailed here is one T cell receptor beta chain. No antigen is known for it. This record belongs to a study of cytomegalovirus exposure and HLA in healthy donors. Study results and limitations: The study designated 150 to 200 TCR beta chains cytomegalovirus-associated.

Germline V gives CDR1 SGDLS, CDR2 YYNGEE. The V gene end was trimmed by 3 bases and the J gene end by 2 bases; junction bases not matched to a gene: 5. There are 15 residues in the CDR3. TCRdb's table, derived via immunoSEQ multiplex PCR, lists solely in-frame clones and lacks some. The data contain about 240,000 clones, roughly 86% of them singletons. The sample taken for sequencing was PBMCs. The J gene is TRBJ2-7, the V gene TRBV9, with TRBD1 identical over 10 bases. This TCR derives from a woman aged 25 to 45 in good health and CMV-seropositive. The CDR3, as DNA: TGTGCCAGCAGCGGACCGGGACAGGGGACCTACGAGCAGTACTTC. This translates into CASSGPGQGTYEQYF.